Below, one T cell receptor beta chain is given with its context. Treatment described: oral pan-JAK inhibitor, 5-10 mg twice daily. Extraction of RNA preceded its reverse transcription into cDNA, which served as the sequencing template. Clones were sequenced by immunoSEQ multiplex PCR, and TCRdb holds only the in-frame ones, with some missing. The sample shows 150,000 to 200,000 clones, about half of them seen only once. The source of the sample is a study of CD8+ T cells in alopecia areata. This receptor was identified in a human donor with alopecia areata. The sequencing here drew on CD8+ T cells sorted from blood, taken at week 52, from a patient treated with tofacitinib.

The CDR3 nucleotides read TGTGCCAGCAGCTTCCTAGCGGGGGGGATCTACGAGCAGTACTTC. This codes for CASSFLAGGIYEQYF. The V call is TRBV5-6, the J call TRBJ2-7; 12 nucleotides match TRBD2. The ends lost 2 bases at V and 3 bases at J; junction bases unmatched: 3. Germline V gives CDR1 SGHDT, CDR2 YYEEEE. The CDR3 sequence is 15 residues long. The variable domain in full, with the rest retrieved from reference TRBV5-6 and TRBJ2-7, is DAGVTQSPTHLIKTRGQQVTLRCSPKSGHDTVSWYQQALGQGPQFIFQYYEEEERQRGNFPDRFSGHQFPNYSSELNVNALLLGDSALYLCASSFLAGGIYEQYFGPGTRLTVT.